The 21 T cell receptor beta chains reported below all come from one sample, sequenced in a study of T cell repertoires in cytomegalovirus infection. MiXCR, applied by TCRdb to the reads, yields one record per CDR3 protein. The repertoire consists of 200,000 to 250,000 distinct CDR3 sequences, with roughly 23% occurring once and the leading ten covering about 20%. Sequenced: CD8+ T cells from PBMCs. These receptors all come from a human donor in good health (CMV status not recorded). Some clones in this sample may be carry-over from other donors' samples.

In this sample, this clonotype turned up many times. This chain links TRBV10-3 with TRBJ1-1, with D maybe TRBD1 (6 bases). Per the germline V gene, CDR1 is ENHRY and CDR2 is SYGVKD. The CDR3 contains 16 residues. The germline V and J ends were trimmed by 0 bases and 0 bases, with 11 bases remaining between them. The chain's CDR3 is CAISESRGGMNTEAFF. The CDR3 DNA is TGTGCCATCAGTGAGTCAAGGGGGGGAATGAACACTGAAGCTTTCTTT.

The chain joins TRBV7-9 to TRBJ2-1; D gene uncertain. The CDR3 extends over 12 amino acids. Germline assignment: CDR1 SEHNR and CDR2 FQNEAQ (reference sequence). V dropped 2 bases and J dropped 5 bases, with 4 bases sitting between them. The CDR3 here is CASSLSNNEQFF. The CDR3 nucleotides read TGTGCCAGCAGCTTAAGCAACAATGAGCAGTTCTTC.

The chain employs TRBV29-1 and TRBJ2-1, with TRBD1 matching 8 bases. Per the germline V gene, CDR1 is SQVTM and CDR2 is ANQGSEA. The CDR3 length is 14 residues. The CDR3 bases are TGCACCGCAGGGACAGGTCTCTCGGGGAATGAGCAGTTCTTC. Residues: CTAGTGLSGNEQFF.

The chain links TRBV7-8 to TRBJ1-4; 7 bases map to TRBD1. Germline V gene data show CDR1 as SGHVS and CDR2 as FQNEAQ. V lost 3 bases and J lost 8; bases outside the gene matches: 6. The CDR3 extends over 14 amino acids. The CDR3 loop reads CASSLDRMEEKLFF. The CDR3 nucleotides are TGTGCCAGCAGCTTGGACAGGATGGAGGAAAAACTGTTTTTT.

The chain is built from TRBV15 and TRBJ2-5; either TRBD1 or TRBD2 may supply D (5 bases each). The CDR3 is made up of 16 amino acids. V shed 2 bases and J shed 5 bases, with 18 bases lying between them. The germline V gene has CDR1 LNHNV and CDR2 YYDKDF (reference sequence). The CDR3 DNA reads TGTGCCACCAGCAGATCGGGCGTGGGGGAATTGGAGACCCAGTACTTC. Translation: CATSRSGVGELETQYF.

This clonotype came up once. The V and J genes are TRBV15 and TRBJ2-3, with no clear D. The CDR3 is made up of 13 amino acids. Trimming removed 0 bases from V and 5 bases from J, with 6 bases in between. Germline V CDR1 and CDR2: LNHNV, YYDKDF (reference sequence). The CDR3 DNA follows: TGTGCCACCAGCAGAGATTCAATAGATACGCAGTATTTT. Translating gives CATSRDSIDTQYF.

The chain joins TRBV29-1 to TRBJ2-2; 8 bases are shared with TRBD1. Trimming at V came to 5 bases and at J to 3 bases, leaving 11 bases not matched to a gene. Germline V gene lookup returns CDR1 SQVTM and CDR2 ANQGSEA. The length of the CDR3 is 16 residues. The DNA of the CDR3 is TGCAGCGTTCCTAAAGGGGGGACAGGCGACACCGGGGAGCTGTTTTTT. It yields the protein CSVPKGGTGDTGELFF.

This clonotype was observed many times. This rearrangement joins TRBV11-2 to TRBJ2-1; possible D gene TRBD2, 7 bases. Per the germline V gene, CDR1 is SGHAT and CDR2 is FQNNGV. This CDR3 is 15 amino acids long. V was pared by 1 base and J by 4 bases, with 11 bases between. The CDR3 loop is CASSLAGGGYNEQFF. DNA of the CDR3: TGTGCCAGCAGCTTAGCGGGGGGCGGGTACAATGAGCAGTTCTTC.

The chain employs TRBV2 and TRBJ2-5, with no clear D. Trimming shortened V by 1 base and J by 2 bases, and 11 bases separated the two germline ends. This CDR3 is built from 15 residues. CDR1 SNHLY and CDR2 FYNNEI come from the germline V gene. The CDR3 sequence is CASSEEVPWQETQYF. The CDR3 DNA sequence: TGTGCCAGCAGTGAAGAAGTCCCCTGGCAAGAGACCCAGTACTTC.

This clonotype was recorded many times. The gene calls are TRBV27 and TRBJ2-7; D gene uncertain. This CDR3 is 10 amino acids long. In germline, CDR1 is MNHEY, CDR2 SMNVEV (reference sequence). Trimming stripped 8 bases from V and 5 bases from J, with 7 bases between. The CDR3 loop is CASGVDEQYF. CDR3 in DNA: TGTGCCAGCGGTGTCGACGAGCAGTACTTC.

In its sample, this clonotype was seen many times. The CDR3 region has the DNA TGTGCCAGCAGCGCCCCCGGGGACTCGAGCGCAGATACGCAGTATTTT. Its protein is CASSAPGDSSADTQYF. The V call is TRBV7-9, the J call TRBJ2-3, with a weak D call TRBD2 (6 bases). Per the germline V gene, CDR1 is SEHNR and CDR2 is FQNEAQ (reference sequence). The V end lost 5 bases, the J end lost 4 bases, and 19 bases lay between the germline ends. CDR3 size: 16 residues. Full variable domain (remainder filled in from reference TRBV7-9 and TRBJ2-3): DTGVSQNPRHKITKRGQNVTFRCDPISEHNRLYWYRQTLGQGPEFLTYFQNEAQLEKSRLLSDRFSAERPKGSFSTLEIQRTEQGDSAMYLCASSAPGDSSADTQYFGPGTRLTVL.

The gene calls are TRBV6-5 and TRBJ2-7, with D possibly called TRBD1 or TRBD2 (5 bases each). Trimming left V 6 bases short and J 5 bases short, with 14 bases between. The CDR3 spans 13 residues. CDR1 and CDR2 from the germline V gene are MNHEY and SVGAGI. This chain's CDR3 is CASSPGTANEQYF. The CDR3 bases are TGTGCCAGCAGCCCCGGGACGGCTAACGAGCAGTACTTC.

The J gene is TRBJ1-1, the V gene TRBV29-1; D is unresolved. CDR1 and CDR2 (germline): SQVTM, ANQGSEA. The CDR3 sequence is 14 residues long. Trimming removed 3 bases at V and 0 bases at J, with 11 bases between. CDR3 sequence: CSVEGSAVNTEAFF. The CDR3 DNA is TGCAGCGTTGAGGGGTCGGCCGTGAACACTGAAGCTTTCTTT.

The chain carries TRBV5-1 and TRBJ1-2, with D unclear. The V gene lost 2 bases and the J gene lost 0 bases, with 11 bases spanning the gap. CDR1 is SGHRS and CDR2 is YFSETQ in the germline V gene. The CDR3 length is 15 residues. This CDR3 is CASSFTVAANYGYTF. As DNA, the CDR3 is TGCGCCAGCAGCTTTACAGTGGCAGCTAACTATGGCTACACCTTC.

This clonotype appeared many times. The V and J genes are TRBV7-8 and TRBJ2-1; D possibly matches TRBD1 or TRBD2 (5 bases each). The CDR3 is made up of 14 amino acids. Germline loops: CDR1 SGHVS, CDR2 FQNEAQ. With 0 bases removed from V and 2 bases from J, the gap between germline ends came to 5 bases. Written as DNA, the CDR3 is TGTGCCAGCAGCTTAGCGGGGGCCTACAATGAGCAGTTCTTC. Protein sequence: CASSLAGAYNEQFF.

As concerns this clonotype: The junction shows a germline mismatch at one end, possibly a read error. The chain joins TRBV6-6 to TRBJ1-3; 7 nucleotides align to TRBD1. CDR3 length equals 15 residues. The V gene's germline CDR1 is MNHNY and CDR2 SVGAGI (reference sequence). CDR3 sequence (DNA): TGTGCCAGCAGTCCGGACAGGAGCTCTGGAAATACCATATATTTT. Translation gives CASSPDRSSGNTIYF.

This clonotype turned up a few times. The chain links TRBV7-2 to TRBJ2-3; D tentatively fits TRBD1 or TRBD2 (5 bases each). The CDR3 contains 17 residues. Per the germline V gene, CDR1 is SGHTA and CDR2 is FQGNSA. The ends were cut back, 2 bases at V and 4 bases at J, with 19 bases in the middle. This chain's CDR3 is CASSLPGPSRIADTQYF. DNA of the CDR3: TGTGCCAGCAGCTTACCGGGGCCGTCCAGGATAGCAGATACGCAGTATTTT.

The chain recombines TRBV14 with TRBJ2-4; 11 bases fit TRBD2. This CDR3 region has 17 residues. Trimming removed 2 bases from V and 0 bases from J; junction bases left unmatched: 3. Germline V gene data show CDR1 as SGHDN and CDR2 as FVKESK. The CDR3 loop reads CASSQLAGGLAKNIQYF. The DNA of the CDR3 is TGTGCCAGCAGCCAACTAGCGGGGGGATTAGCCAAAAACATTCAGTACTTC.

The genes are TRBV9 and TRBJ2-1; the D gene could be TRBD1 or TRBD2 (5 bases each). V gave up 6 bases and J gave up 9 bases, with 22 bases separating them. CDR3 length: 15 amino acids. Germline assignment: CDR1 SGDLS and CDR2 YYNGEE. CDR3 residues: CASMGRSPGPGEQFF. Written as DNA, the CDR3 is TGTGCCAGCATGGGACGGTCCCCGGGCCCGGGTGAGCAGTTCTTC.

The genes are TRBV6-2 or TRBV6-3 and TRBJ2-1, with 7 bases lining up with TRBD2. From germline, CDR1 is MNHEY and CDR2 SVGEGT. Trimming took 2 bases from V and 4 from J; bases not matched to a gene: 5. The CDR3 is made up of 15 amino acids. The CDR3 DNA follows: TGTGCCAGCAGTTACGGGGCTAGCGGTTACAATGAGCAGTTCTTC. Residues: CASSYGASGYNEQFF.

The CDR3 loop reads CASGTGPNQPQHF. The CDR3, as DNA: TGTGCCAGCGGCACCGGGCCTAATCAGCCCCAGCATTTT. V gene TRBV28 combines with J gene TRBJ1-5; D unclear. V lost 8 bases and J 4 bases, leaving 12 bases between the germline ends. The germline CDR1 and CDR2 sequences are MDHEN and SYDVKM. CDR3 length equals 13 residues.